This T cell receptor (beta chain) stems from a study of T cell responses to AZD1222 COVID-19 vaccine. Pooling was applied to second doses at about 4 or about 12 weeks. Concerning this clone itself: No antigen is known for it.

V gave up 3 bases and J gave up 0 bases, with 9 bases separating them. Per the germline V gene, CDR1 is KGHSH and CDR2 is LQKENI. The CDR3 spans 14 residues. Some clones are missing from TCRdb's copy, which holds only in-frame ones; the method was immunoSEQ multiplex PCR. The sample has approximately 100,000 clones, roughly 91% seen once. Whole-study results and caveats: The repertoires were collected only after the peak T cell response. Spike-specific TCR depth and breadth grew after two AZD1222 doses. Regions 160-218 and 743-854 dominated among vaccine-associated CD4 TCRs spanning spike.

The J gene is TRBJ2-7, the V gene TRBV18, with D possibly called TRBD1 or TRBD2 (5 bases each). The input for sequencing was peripheral blood, taken 28 days after the second AZD1222 dose. The sequence was collected from an adult who received the AZD1222 COVID-19 vaccine. The CDR3 DNA is TGTGCCAGCTCACCGGCCGGGACCTCCTACGAGCAGTACTTC. Translated: CASSPAGTSYEQYF.